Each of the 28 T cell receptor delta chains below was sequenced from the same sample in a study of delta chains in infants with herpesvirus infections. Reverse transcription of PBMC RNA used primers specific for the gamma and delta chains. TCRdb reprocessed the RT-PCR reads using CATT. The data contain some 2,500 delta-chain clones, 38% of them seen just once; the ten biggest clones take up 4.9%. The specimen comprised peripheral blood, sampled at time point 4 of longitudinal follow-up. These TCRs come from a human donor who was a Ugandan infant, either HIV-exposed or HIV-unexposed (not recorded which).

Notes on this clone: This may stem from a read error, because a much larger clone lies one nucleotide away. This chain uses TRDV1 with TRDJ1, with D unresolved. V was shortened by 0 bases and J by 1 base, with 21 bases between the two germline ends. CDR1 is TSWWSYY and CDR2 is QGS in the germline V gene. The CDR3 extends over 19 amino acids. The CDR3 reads CALGELDLERIPRTDKLIF. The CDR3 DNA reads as TGTGCTCTTGGGGAACTAGACTTGGAGAGGATCCCTCGCACCGATAAACTCATCTTT.

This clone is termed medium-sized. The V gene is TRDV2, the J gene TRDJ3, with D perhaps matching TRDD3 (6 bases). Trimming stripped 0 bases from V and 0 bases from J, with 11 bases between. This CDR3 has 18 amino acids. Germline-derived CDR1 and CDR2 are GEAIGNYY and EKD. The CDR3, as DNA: TGTGCCTGTGACACCGGGGGAGCACGCTCCTGGGACACCCGACAGATGTTTTTC. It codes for CACDTGGARSWDTRQMFF.

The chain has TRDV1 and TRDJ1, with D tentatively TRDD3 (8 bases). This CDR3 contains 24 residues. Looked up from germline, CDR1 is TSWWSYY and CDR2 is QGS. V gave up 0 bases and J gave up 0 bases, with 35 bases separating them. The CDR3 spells CALGELSRFLRGAWGTKYTDKLIF. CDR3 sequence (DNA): TGTGCTCTTGGGGAACTATCTAGGTTCCTACGAGGAGCCTGGGGGACGAAGTACACCGATAAACTCATCTTT.

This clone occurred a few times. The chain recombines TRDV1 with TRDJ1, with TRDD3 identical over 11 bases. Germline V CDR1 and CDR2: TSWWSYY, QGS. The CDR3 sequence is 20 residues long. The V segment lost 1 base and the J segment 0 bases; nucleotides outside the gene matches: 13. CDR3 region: CALGEPLPVGDTLYTDKLIF. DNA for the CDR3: TGTGCTCTTGGGGAACCCCTTCCCGTGGGGGATACGTTGTACACCGATAAACTCATCTTT.

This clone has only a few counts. CDR3 protein: CACDILPTVKTLGDTRIVADKLIF. The CDR3 DNA sequence: TGTGCCTGTGACATCCTTCCTACCGTAAAGACGCTGGGGGATACGCGTATCGTCGCCGATAAACTCATCTTT. The genes are TRDV2 and TRDJ1, with TRDD3 matching over 12 bases. Losses at the gene ends were 2 bases for V and 3 bases for J; bases not matched to a gene: 30. The CDR3 is 24 amino acids. From germline, CDR1 is GEAIGNYY and CDR2 EKD.

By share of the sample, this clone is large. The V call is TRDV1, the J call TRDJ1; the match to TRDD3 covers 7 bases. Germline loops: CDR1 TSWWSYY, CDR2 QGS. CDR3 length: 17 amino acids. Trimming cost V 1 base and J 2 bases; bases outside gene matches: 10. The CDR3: CALGERFQGIRTDKLIF. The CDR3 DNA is TGTGCTCTTGGGGAACGTTTCCAGGGGATAAGGACCGATAAACTCATCTTT.

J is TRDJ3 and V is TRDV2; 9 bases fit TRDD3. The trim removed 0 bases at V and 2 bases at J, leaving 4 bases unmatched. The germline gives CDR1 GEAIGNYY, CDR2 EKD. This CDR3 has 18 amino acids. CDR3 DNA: TGTGCCTGTGACACCGGCTGGGGGATTACCTGGGACACCCGACAGATGTTTTTC. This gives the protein CACDTGWGITWDTRQMFF.

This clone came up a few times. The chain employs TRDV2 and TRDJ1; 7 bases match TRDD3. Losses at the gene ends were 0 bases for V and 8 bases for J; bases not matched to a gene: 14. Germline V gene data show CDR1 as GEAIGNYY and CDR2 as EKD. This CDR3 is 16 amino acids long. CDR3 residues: CACDTTLGLGGPKLIF. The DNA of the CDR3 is TGTGCCTGTGACACCACCCTAGGGCTGGGGGGCCCAAAACTCATCTTT.

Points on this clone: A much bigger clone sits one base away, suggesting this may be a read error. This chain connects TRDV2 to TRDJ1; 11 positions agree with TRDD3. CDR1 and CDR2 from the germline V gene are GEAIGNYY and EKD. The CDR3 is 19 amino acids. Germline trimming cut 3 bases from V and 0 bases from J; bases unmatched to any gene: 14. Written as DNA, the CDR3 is TGTGCCTGTGACGCTTTACTGTCCTTGGGGGATACGCACACCGATAAACTCATCTTT. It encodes CACDALLSLGDTHTDKLIF.

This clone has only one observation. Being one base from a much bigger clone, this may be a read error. The CDR3 reads CALGELLPPPRTGGYPYTDKLFF. The CDR3 DNA sequence: TGTGCTCTTGGGGAACTCCTCCCGCCGCCCCGTACTGGGGGATACCCTTACACCGATAAACTCTTCTTT. The chain uses TRDV1 and TRDJ1, with 12 bases identical to TRDD3. TRDJ2 matches the DNA end more closely, so the J call is doubtful. Germline CDR1 is TSWWSYY and CDR2 is QGS. The CDR3 consists of 23 residues.

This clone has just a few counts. The CDR3 bases are TGTGCCTGTGATCCACTGGGGGAGGACACCGATAAACTCATCTTT. It translates to CACDPLGEDTDKLIF. The chain has TRDV2 and TRDJ1; 9 bases match TRDD3. The V gene end was trimmed by 4 bases and the J gene end by 0 bases; junction bases not matched to a gene: 5. CDR3 length: 15 residues. CDR1 is GEAIGNYY, CDR2 EKD, per germline.

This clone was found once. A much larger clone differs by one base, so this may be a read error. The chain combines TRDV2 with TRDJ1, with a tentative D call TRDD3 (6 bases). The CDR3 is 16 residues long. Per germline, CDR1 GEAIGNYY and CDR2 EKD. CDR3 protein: CACAALGAAYTDKRIF. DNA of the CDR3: TGTGCCTGTGCCGCCTTGGGGGCAGCGTACACCGATAAACGCATCTTT.

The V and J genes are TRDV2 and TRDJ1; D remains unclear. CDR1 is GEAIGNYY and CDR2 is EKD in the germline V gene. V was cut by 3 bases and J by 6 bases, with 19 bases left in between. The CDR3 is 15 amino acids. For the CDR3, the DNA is TGTGCCTGTGACTCCCTCGTACTGACGGAAAATAAACTCATCTTT. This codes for CACDSLVLTENKLIF.

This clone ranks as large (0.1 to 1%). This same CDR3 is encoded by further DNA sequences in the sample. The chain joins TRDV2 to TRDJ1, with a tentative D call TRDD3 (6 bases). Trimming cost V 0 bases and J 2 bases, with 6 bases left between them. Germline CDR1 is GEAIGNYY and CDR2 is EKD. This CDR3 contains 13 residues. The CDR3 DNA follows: TGTGCCTGTGACACCTGGGGGACCGATAAACTCATCTTT. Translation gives CACDTWGTDKLIF.

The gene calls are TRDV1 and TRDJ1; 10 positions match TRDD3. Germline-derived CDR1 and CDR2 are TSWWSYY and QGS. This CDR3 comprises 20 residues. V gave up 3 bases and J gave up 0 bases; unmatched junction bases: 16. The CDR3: CALGEQPRTGGSWDTDKLIF. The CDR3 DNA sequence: TGTGCTCTTGGGGAGCAGCCTAGGACTGGGGGATCGTGGGACACCGATAAACTCATCTTT.

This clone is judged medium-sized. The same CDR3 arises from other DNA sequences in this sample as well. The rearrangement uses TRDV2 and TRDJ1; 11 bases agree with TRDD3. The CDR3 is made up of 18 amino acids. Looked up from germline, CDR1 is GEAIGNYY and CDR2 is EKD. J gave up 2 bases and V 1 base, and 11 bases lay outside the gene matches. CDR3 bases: TGTGCCTGTGACACACTGGGGGATAATCGCCCAGTTACCGATAAACTCATCTTT. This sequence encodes CACDTLGDNRPVTDKLIF.

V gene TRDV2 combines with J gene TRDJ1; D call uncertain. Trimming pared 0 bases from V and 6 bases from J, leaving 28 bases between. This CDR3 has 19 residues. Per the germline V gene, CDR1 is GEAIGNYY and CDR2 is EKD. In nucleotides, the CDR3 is TGTGCCTGTGACACCATCGGTTTCCAGACAGATTGGAGGATCAATAAACTCATCTTT. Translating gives CACDTIGFQTDWRINKLIF.

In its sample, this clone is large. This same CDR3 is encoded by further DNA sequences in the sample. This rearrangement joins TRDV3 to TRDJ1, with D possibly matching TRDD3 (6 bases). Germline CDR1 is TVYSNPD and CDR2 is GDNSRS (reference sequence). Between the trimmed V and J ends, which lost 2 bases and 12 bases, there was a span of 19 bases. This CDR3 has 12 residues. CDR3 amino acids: CAFPGSAGAFIF. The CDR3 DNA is TGTGCCTTTCCGGGGTCGGCTGGGGCCTTCATCTTT.

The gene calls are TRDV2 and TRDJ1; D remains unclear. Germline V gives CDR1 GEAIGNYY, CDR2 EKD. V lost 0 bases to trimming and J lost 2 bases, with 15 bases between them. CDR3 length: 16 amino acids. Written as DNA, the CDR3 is TGTGCCTGTGACACCGTAACGGCCCGGGCTACCGATAAACTCATCTTT. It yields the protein CACDTVTARATDKLIF.

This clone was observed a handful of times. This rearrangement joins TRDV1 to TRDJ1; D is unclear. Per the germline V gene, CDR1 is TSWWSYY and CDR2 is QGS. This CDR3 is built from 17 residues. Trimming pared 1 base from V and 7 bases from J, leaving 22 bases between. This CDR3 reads CALGEPTPRSRMGKLIF. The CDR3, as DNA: TGTGCTCTTGGGGAACCAACCCCCCGGTCGAGGATGGGTAAACTCATCTTT.

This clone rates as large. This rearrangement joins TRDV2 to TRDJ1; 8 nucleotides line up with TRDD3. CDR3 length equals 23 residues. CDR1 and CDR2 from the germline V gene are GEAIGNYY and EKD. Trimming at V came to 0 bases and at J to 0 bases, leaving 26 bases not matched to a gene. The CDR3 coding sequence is TGTGCCTGTGACACCGGGTCTCCTGACCAAAATGAAAACTGGGGGCTGTACACCGATAAACTCATCTTT. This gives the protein CACDTGSPDQNENWGLYTDKLIF.

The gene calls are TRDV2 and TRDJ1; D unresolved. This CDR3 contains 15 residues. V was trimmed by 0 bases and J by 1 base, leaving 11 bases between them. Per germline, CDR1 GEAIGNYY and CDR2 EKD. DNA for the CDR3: TGTGCCTGTGACACCGTATCGACCACCACCGATAAACTCATCTTT. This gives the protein CACDTVSTTTDKLIF.

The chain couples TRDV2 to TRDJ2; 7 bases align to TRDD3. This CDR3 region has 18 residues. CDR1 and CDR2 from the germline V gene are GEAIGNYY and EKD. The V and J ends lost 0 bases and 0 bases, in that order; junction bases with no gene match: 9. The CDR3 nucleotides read TGTGCCTGTGACACCGTGAATGGGGGACCCGCTTTGACAGCACAACTCTTCTTT. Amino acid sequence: CACDTVNGGPALTAQLFF.

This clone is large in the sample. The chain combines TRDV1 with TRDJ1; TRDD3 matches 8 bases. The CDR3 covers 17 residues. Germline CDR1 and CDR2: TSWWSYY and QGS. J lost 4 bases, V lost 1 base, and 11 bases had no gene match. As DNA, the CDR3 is TGTGCTCTTGGGGAACGAGGCGGGGATACTAAGGACGATAAACTCATCTTT. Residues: CALGERGGDTKDDKLIF.

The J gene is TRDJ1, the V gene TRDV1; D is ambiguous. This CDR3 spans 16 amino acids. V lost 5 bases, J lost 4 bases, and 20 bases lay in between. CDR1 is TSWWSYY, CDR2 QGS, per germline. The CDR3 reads CALGTELRSLRDKLIF. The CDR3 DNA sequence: TGTGCTCTTGGGACGGAACTACGTAGCCTCCGCGATAAACTCATCTTT.

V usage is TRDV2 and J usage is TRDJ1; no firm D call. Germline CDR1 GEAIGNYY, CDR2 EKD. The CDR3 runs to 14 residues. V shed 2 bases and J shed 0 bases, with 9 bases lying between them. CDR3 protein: CACDKLLNTDKLIF. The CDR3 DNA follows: TGTGCCTGTGACAAGTTGTTAAACACCGATAAACTCATCTTT.

As DNA, the CDR3 is TGTGCTCTTGGGGAACCTTCCCACGAAAGGAGCGGGGGATACGCTCCGTCCTGGGACACCCGACAGATGTTTTTC. It encodes CALGEPSHERSGGYAPSWDTRQMFF. The genes are TRDV1 and TRDJ3; 10 bases fit TRDD3. V shed 1 base, J shed 1 base, and the junction held 22 bases outside the gene matches. The CDR3 is 25 amino acids. Germline V gene sequence: CDR1 TSWWSYY, CDR2 QGS.

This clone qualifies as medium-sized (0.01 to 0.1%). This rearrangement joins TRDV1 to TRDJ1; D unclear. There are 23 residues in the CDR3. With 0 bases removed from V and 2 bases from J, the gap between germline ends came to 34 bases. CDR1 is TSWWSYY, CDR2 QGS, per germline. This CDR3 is CALGELPLNPPPTSLYLTDKLIF. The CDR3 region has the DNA TGTGCTCTTGGGGAACTCCCCCTAAATCCCCCCCCGACCTCTTTGTACTTGACCGATAAACTCATCTTT.